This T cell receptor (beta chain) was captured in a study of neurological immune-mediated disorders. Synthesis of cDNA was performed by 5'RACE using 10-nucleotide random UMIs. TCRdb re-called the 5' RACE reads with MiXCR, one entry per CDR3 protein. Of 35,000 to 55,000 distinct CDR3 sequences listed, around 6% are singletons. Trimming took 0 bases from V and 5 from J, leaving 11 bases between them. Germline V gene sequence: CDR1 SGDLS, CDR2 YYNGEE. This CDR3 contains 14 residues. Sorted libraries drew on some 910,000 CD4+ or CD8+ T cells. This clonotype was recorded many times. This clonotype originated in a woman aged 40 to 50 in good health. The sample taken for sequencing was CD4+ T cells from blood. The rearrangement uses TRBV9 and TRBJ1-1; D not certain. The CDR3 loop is CASSVESEGTEAFF. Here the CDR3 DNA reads TGTGCCAGCAGCGTAGAATCGGAAGGTACTGAAGCTTTCTTT.